These T cell receptor beta chains were read from a single sample in a study of T cell responses to AZD1222 COVID-19 vaccine. The table came from immunoSEQ multiplex PCR; TCRdb's copy has only in-frame clones and leaves some out. The sample data list about 140,000 clones. The sequencing sample was made of peripheral blood. These receptors all stem from an adult in good health. CDR3s include the opening cysteine and the closing phenylalanine or tryptophan. D genes are given only for firm matches.

TRBV4-3	.	CASSQGEGAAEAFF
TRBV29-1	.	CSVDWGASTEAFF
TRBV6-7	.	CASSDSFNEKLFF
TRBV28	TRBD1	CASRTGQGRYEQYF
TRBV14	.	CASSQMGTPRTQETQYF
TRBV7-2	TRBD2	CASSLTAGGSTSTDTQYF
TRBV14	.	CASSQDLRAETQYF
TRBV15	TRBD1	CATSRGTGGGEQYF
TRBV4-3	.	CASSQLGREVAFF
TRBV6-5	.	CASSFGGVTEAFF
TRBV28	.	CASSLILIWAGQGNTEAFF
TRBV18	TRBD2	CASSERGGVGDEQFF
TRBV7-3	.	CASSLGHATDTQYF
TRBV3-1/TRBV3-2	.	CASSQGPEAFF
TRBV5-1	TRBD1	CASSSGTVNTVTGELFF
TRBV7-6	.	CASSLGAAMNTGELFF
TRBV29-1	.	CSVEDLPGQGVTLNYGYTF
TRBV18	TRBD1	CASSPWTGNMNTEAFF
TRBV3-1/TRBV3-2	.	CASSQRGNEKLFF
TRBV7-6	.	CASSLGPNSNQPQHF
TRBV15	.	CATSRAGEGGNTIYF
TRBV7-2	.	CASSLKIRDSTDTQYF
TRBV7-8	TRBD1	CASSFFFVDRDGGYTF
TRBV28	.	CASSMVRGRSEAFF
TRBV7-8	TRBD1	CASTGQGPHQPQHF
TRBV30	.	CAWSPTTGPKGAQHF
TRBV12-3/TRBV12-4	TRBD1	CASGTGEGTEAFF
TRBV6-1	.	CASSGEGLPNTGELFF
TRBV25-1	.	CASSEGGRAPLVKQYF
TRBV5-6	TRBD1	CASSFLVGQGSEQYF
TRBV24-1	TRBD2	CATSVGLASGELFF
TRBV12-3/TRBV12-4	.	CASRGAGLAQYF
TRBV5-1	.	CASSLADPPPVEQYF
TRBV7-2	TRBD1	CASSLPWTGRDTEAFF
TRBV6-1	.	CASSDGWGGGETQYF
TRBV5-1	.	CASNSGSEGTEAFF
TRBV6-5	.	CASRQERNYGYTF
TRBV12-3/TRBV12-4	.	CASRANYGYTF
TRBV27	TRBD1	CASSRRQGAYEQYF
TRBV24-1	.	CATRPTGNYGYTF
TRBV4-1	TRBD1	CASSQQGAQSPLHF
TRBV28	TRBD1	CASSFRQGADTIYF
TRBV29-1	.	CSVEYSVGEAFF
TRBV7-2	.	CASSLGTGLLANEQFF
TRBV19	.	CASRTGHILRPDTQYF
TRBV5-6	.	CASSTGGSAYNEQFF
TRBV27	.	CASSGAGSGYNEQFF
TRBV19	TRBD1	CATRGQGATGELFF
TRBV9	.	CASSVVGGGELFF
TRBV18	.	CASSPPVGGPLADTQYF
TRBV29-1	.	CSVALGGDYGYTF
TRBV6-1	.	CASSGTRFEAKNIQYF
TRBV6-2/TRBV6-3	TRBD1	CASSYRDRNGYTF